This T cell receptor (beta chain) comes out of a study of regulatory T cells in long-lasting Graves disease (dated by TCRdb to about 2021). Notes on the research overall: Persistent Graves' disease was defined as persistently positive TSH receptor autoantibodies together with antithyroid drug treatment for over 5 years. A total of approximately 35 samples underwent TCR sequencing: about 13 from persistent and some 20 from newly diagnosed Graves' disease patients. This study used TCR sequencing and RNA sequencing of peripheral blood to compare persistent Graves' disease patients against newly diagnosed Graves' disease patients. On average, persistent Graves' disease patients in the clinical cohort had been on antithyroid drugs for approximately ten years. The study was registered as a clinical trial and conducted in China.

Overall study results and their limits: Preferential use of TRBV28, TRBJ1-2 and TRBJ2-5 was observed in persistent disease, whereas TRBV20-1 and TRBJ2-1 were favored in newly diagnosed disease. The authors noted that the small sample size was a limitation that may lower accuracy. Because the primary lesion, thyroid tissue, could not be accessed, the study looked at peripheral blood alone. Lower TCR Shannon entropy and fewer highly expanded clones were observed in persistent Graves' disease patients than in newly diagnosed patients, which suggested clonal expansion. A larger number of public clonotypes was shared among persistent patients (more than 2,500) than among newly diagnosed patients (approximately 1,000). Only the TCR beta chain was sequenced and analyzed.

The library was produced with multiplex PCR. TCRdb names Illumina HiSeq 4000 as the instrument used. To build TCR beta libraries, CDR3 regions were amplified by Arm-PCR using iRepertoire HTBI primers. Before sequencing, the PCR products underwent gel purification. The study's processing was this. Across samples, roughly 60 TRBV and approximately 15 TRBJ segments were identified and used for gene usage analysis of CDR3 amino acid clonotypes. COPE and FqMerger were used to merge filtered high-quality paired reads into contigs. BLAST was used to align contigs to IMGT TRBV, TRBD and TRBJ reference genes, with CDR3 defined following IMGT. Any clonotype with a frequency above 0.1% was counted as a highly expanded clone. Shannon entropy served as the measure of repertoire diversity, while the Gini coefficient captured V-J evenness. A clonotype found in more than one individual was treated as public. TCRdb cleaned the public reads at Q25 with fastp, built clones with MiXCR and kept in-frame beta chains. Every distinct CDR3 protein forms one entry, paired with its most common genes and DNA. These V and J calls rely on TCRdb rather than the paper's analysis. This sample gives about 470,000 distinct CDR3 sequences in total; around a fifth of them show up just once. The ten largest make up about 6.6% of the sample.

The meaning of the sample's time point label: persistent/refractory GD, antithyroid drugs over 5 years with positive TRAb. For both TCR sequencing and RNA sequencing, RNA was extracted from PBMCs using TRIzol. Graves' disease was diagnosed according to American Thyroid Association guidelines. Patients were recruited from an endocrinology department in Xi'an, China. From each patient, approximately 10 milliliters of peripheral blood was collected into an EDTA anticoagulant tube. Ficoll Paque Plus density gradient separation was used to isolate PBMCs, and no further T cell sorting was done. RNA quality was checked with an Agilent 2100 Bioanalyzer and agarose gel, and concentration with a NanoDrop 2000. This clonotype has a single count. The antigen it binds to is not known. No clone much larger than this one lies a single base away; base qualities are absent. Evidence from a single read is weak. The germline V gene supplies CDR1 SGHDN and CDR2 FVKESK. There are 14 amino acids in the CDR3, from cysteine to phenylalanine inclusive. Just CDR3 DNA is preserved here, 42 bases in frame from base 1. Trimming at the junction amounts to 4 bases on V and 2 bases on J, and the germline ends lie 11 bases apart.

This TCR derives from a female donor with Graves disease. The rearrangement joined TRBV14 to TRBJ1-2; the D gene identity is not certain. This material consisted of peripheral blood mononuclear cells (PBMCs), taken when the disease was refractory, from a patient treated with antithyroid drugs. Read as DNA, the sequence is TGTGCCAGCAGCCCCCGGATTTTCAACTATGGCTACACCTTC. Its amino acids are CASSPRIFNYGYTF.